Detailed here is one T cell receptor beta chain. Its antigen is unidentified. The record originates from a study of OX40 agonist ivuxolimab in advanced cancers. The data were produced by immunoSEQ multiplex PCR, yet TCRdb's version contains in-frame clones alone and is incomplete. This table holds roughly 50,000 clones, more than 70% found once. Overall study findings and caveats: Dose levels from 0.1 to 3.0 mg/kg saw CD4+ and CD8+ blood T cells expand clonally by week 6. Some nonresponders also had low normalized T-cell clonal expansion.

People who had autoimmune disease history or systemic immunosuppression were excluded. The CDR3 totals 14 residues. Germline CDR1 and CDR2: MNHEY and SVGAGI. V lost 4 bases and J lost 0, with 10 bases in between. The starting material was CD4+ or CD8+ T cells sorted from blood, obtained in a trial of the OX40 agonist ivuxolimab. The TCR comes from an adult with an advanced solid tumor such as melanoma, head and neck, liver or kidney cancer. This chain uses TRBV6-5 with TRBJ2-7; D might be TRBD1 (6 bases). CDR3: CASSSGVYSYEQYF. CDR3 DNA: TGTGCCAGCAGTTCAGGGGTTTACTCCTACGAGCAGTACTTC.